This TCR beta chain was recovered during a study of beta chain features in type 1 diabetes. Every bit of the isolated RNA underwent reverse transcription, so sequencing read expressed TCRB transcripts. Sequenced by immunoSEQ multiplex PCR; TCRdb stores in-frame clones only, minus some. In the table there are 130,000 to 150,000 clones, about 13% of which are singletons. Germline V gives CDR1 SGDLS, CDR2 YYNGEE. The V end was cut by 3 bases, the J end by 5 bases, with 8 bases between. CDR3 length: 12 amino acids. Study-level findings and limits: There was a moderate but significant shortening of TCRB CDR3s in all four CD4+ subsets of Type 1 diabetes patients.

Comments on this clone: Its antigen is undetermined.

The TCR originated in a man aged 18 to 35 with type 1 diabetes. This sequence joins TRBV9 and TRBJ2-5; D is unresolved. The sample taken for sequencing was central memory CD4+ T cells from blood. CDR3 protein: CASSAESETQYF. The CDR3 nucleotides are TGTGCCAGCAGCGCCGAGTCGGAGACCCAGTACTTC.